The present T cell receptor (beta chain) was sequenced within a study of blood T cell repertoires in COVID-19. The wider study: The study drew acute and convalescent COVID-19 samples from the United States, Italy and Spain. Nucleic acid was either cDNA or gDNA, and it came from T cells, B-cell-depleted T cells, or PBMCs.

Germline V gives CDR1 MNHEY, CDR2 SMNVEV (reference sequence). There are 13 residues in the CDR3. Trimming cost V 6 bases and J 4 bases, with 10 bases left between them. Assay used: immunoSEQ multiplex PCR; TCRdb lists only in-frame clones, some missing. The sample holds around 68,000 clones, approximately 89% seen once. This chain uses TRBV27 with TRBJ1-5; no reliable D call. Specimen: peripheral blood. The TCR originated in a human donor in a cohort sampled during active COVID-19. The chain's CDR3 is CASSRGLNQPQHF. The CDR3 nucleotides read TGTGCCAGCAGCCGGGGTCTGAATCAGCCCCAGCATTTT.